One and the same sample provided the 15 T cell receptor beta chains below, sequenced in a study of blood T cell repertoires in COVID-19. TCRdb's table, derived via immunoSEQ multiplex PCR, lists solely in-frame clones and lacks some. Here the sample spans 130,000 or so clones, around 89% being singletons. Sequencing was done on a sample of peripheral blood. The receptors shown here come from a man in his 70s with active COVID-19.

The CDR3 here is CASSAGSTDTQYF. Written as DNA, the CDR3 is TGTGCCAGCTCAGCGGGATCCACAGATACGCAGTATTTT. V usage is TRBV18 and J usage is TRBJ2-3; D is perhaps TRBD2 (6 bases). The V gene lost 5 bases and the J gene lost 2 bases, with 8 bases spanning the gap. Germline V lookup: CDR1 KGHSH, CDR2 LQKENI. The CDR3 covers 13 residues.

The chain recombines TRBV3-1 (or the pseudogene TRBV3-2) with TRBJ1-2; no reliable D call. The CDR3 spans 14 residues. Trimming took off 2 bases at V and 8 bases at J, with 15 bases between the two ends. The germline CDR1 and CDR2 sequences are LGHDT and YNNKEL (reference sequence). The CDR3 is CASSQRPGLGGYTF. CDR3 DNA: TGTGCCAGCAGCCAACGCCCGGGATTGGGAGGCTACACCTTC.

V is TRBV6-5 and J is TRBJ1-2; D possibly corresponds to TRBD1 (5 bases). Germline CDR1 reads MNHEY; CDR2 reads SVGAGI. Deletions cut 7 bases from V and 2 bases from J, with 14 bases between. The CDR3 is 14 amino acids. CDR3 sequence: CASMIQDLNYGYTF. The CDR3 region has the DNA TGTGCCAGCATGATACAGGATTTAAACTATGGCTACACCTTC.

The V gene is TRBV5-1, the J gene TRBJ1-1; TRBD1 is a possible D gene (5 bases). CDR3 size: 14 residues. Trimming cost V 2 bases and J 1 base, with 9 bases left between them. The germline gives CDR1 SGHRS, CDR2 YFSETQ. CDR3 protein: CASSLDGGNTEAFF. In nucleotides, the CDR3 is TGCGCCAGCAGCTTAGACGGGGGGAACACTGAAGCTTTCTTT.

This clone has a single count. The genes are TRBV10-3 and TRBJ2-3; the match to TRBD2 covers 8 bases. Germline-derived CDR1 and CDR2 are ENHRY and SYGVKD. V dropped 3 bases and J dropped 1; count of bases not matched to a gene: 9. CDR3 length: 17 residues. CDR3 nucleotides: TGTGCCATCAGTGACCCGCCGGGGGGGGCTGGCACAGATACGCAGTATTTT. As protein: CAISDPPGGAGTDTQYF.

The rearrangement joins TRBV6-5 to TRBJ1-4, with a tentative D call TRBD1 (6 bases). The V gene's germline CDR1 is MNHEY and CDR2 SVGAGI. Trimming cost V 6 bases and J 5 bases, with 16 bases left between them. This CDR3 is 15 amino acids long. CDR3: CASSVSGTLNEKLFF. DNA of the CDR3: TGTGCCAGCAGCGTATCCGGGACACTGAATGAAAAACTGTTTTTT.

V and J are TRBV18 and TRBJ2-7, with 10 positions matching TRBD1. This CDR3 region has 15 residues. Looked up from germline, CDR1 is KGHSH and CDR2 is LQKENI. V was clipped by 3 bases and J by 7 bases; unmatched bases: 9. CDR3 in DNA: TGTGCCAGCTCACCGGGACAGGGGAATCGTCGGGAGCAGTACTTC. This translates into CASSPGQGNRREQYF.

The V and J genes are TRBV11-3 and TRBJ1-3, with D possibly matching TRBD1 (5 bases). Germline CDR1 is SGHNT and CDR2 is YENEEA. Trimming shortened V by 5 bases and J by 0 bases, and 11 bases separated the two germline ends. The CDR3 length is 15 residues. For the CDR3, the DNA is TGTGCCAGCAGCCATTCAGGGAACTCTGGAAACACCATATATTTT. Its translation: CASSHSGNSGNTIYF.

The J gene is TRBJ2-7, the V gene TRBV30; 9 bases match TRBD2. V was clipped by 3 bases and J by 2 bases; unmatched bases: 17. The length of the CDR3 is 18 residues. CDR1 is GTSNPN and CDR2 is SVGIG in the germline V gene (reference sequence). CDR3 loop: CAWRSTLSRLAGTYEQYF. CDR3 sequence (DNA): TGTGCCTGGAGGTCAACCCTTAGCCGGCTAGCGGGAACCTACGAGCAGTACTTC.

The chain couples TRBV14 to TRBJ2-1; maybe TRBD2 (6 bases). Germline-derived CDR1 and CDR2 are SGHDN and FVKESK. The CDR3 totals 16 residues. Trimming shortened V by 0 bases and J by 4 bases, and 13 bases separated the two germline ends. CDR3 coding DNA: TGTGCCAGCAGCCAAGAGGGCCTAGCGAGGTACAATGAGCAGTTCTTC. It encodes CASSQEGLARYNEQFF.

This clone appeared once. The rearrangement joins TRBV10-3 to TRBJ1-2; 8 bases are a match to TRBD1. Germline V lookup: CDR1 ENHRY, CDR2 SYGVKD. The CDR3 consists of 14 residues. The J segment lost 4 bases and the V segment lost 7 bases, leaving 8 bases of the junction unmatched. CDR3 DNA sequence: TGTGCCATCAACCAGGGGGCGCAAGGCTATGGCTACACCTTC. This translates into CAINQGAQGYGYTF.

This rearrangement joins TRBV3-1 (or the pseudogene TRBV3-2) to TRBJ2-7, with TRBD1 matching 8 bases. Trimming cost V 0 bases and J 1 base; bases outside gene matches: 2. CDR3 length: 15 residues. Looked up from germline, CDR1 is LGHDT and CDR2 is YNNKEL (reference sequence). For the CDR3, the DNA is TGTGCCAGCAGCCAAGACGGACAGGGATCCTACGAGCAGTACTTC. Translation: CASSQDGQGSYEQYF.

The CDR3 DNA reads as TGTGCCAGTCGTGCGGGCGGTACCTACAATGAGCAGTTCTTC. It translates to CASRAGGTYNEQFF. The V gene is TRBV28, the J gene TRBJ2-1; tentative D call: TRBD2 (5 bases). V lost 9 bases to trimming and J lost 2 bases, with 14 bases between them. Germline loops: CDR1 MDHEN, CDR2 SYDVKM. The CDR3 length is 14 residues. Using reference TRBV28 and TRBJ2-1 for the parts outside the CDR3, the full variable domain is DVKVTQSSRYLVKRTGEKVFLECVQDMDHENMFWYRQDPGLGLRLIYFSYDVKMKEKGDIPEGYSVSREKKERFSLILESASTNQTSMYLCASRAGGTYNEQFFGPGTRLTVL.

This chain joins TRBV19 and TRBJ2-7; 10 nucleotides line up with TRBD1. Germline values: CDR1 LNHDA, CDR2 SQIVND (reference sequence). The CDR3 spans 16 residues. V gave up 5 bases and J gave up 3 bases; unmatched junction bases: 10. CDR3 in DNA: TGTGCCAGTAGTTCCACCGGGACAGGGGCTGTCTACGAGCAGTACTTC. Its translation is CASSSTGTGAVYEQYF. The full variable domain, completed using reference TRBV19 and TRBJ2-7, is DGGITQSPKYLFRKEGQNVTLSCEQNLNHDAMYWYRQDPGQGLRLIYYSQIVNDFQKGDIAEGYSVSREKKESFPLTVTSAQKNPTAFYLCASSSTGTGAVYEQYFGPGTRLTVT.

The chain recombines TRBV7-2 with TRBJ1-3, with 7 bases lining up with TRBD1. V lost 4 bases to trimming and J lost 4 bases; unmatched junction nucleotides: 13. Germline CDR1 and CDR2: SGHTA and FQGNSA. CDR3 length equals 17 residues. CDR3 in DNA: TGTGCCAGCAGCTCCCCGGGACAGAGTCAAGCCGGAAACACCATATATTTT. Translated: CASSSPGQSQAGNTIYF.